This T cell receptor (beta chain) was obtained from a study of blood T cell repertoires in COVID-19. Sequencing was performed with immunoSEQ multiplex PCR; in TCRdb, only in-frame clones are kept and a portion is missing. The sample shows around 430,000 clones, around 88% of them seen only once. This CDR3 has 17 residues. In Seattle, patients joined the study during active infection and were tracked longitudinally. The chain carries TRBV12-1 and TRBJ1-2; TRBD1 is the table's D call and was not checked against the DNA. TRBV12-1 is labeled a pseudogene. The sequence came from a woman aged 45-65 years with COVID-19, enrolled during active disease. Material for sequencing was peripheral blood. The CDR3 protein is CASSTLCPGTGFHGYTF. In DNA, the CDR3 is TGTGCCAGCAGCACCTTATGCCCCGGGACAGGATTCCATGGCTACACCTTC.